This TCR beta chain was captured by sequencing in a study of T-cell reconstitution after alpha-beta-depleted transplantation in children. Trimming removed 6 bases from V and 0 bases from J; junction bases left unmatched: 10. Germline V lookup: CDR1 SQVTM, CDR2 ANQGSEA. The CDR3 totals 15 residues. The TCRbeta library incorporated unique molecular identifiers. TCRdb recomputed calls from the PCR reads with MiXCR, one row per CDR3 protein. Of fewer than 550,000 distinct CDR3 sequences in the sample, 15% to 20% were seen once. The sequence derives from a boy younger than two who had a stem cell transplant for Wiskott-Aldrich syndrome, so the T cells may come from the graft donor. The chain has TRBV29-1 and TRBJ2-7, with TRBD1 matching 8 bases. Sequencing used PBMCs, mostly from graft donor cells, obtained 360 days after TCRalphabeta/CD19-depleted stem cell transplant. Written as DNA, the CDR3 is TGCAGCGTGCGCGGGACAGGCCTCAGCTCCTACGAGCAGTACTTC. This sequence encodes CSVRGTGLSSYEQYF.